Below, 20 T cell receptor beta chains from the same sample are listed, as sequenced in a study of healthy donors' naive CD4 and CD8 T cells. A linear amplification protocol produced the TCR libraries from 400 to 550 ng of total RNA. A single record per CDR3 protein comes from TCRdb applying MiXCR to the reads. This table has about 180,000 distinct CDR3 sequences, 65% to 75% appearing once. Sequencing was carried out using naive CD4+ and CD8+ T cells sorted from blood, pooled from several donors. Receptors were obtained from a pool of human donors in good health; the sample pools cells from several healthy donors.

The CDR3 reads CSVSGTSGSYEQYF. The DNA for the CDR3 is TGCAGCGTCTCCGGGACTAGCGGATCCTACGAGCAGTACTTC. The chain links TRBV29-1 to TRBJ2-7, with 11 bases aligning to TRBD2. This CDR3 has 14 amino acids. Germline V gives CDR1 SQVTM, CDR2 ANQGSEA. Unmatched junction bases numbered 5, after V lost 6 bases and J lost 1 base.

The chain employs TRBV5-5 and TRBJ2-3; 7 positions agree with TRBD2. After removal of 1 base from V and 0 bases from J, the junction contained 8 bases not matched to a gene. CDR1 and CDR2 (germline): SGHKS, YYEKEE (reference sequence). CDR3 size: 17 residues. CDR3 DNA: TGTGCCAGCAGCTTGTGGGAGGGCAGAGTGAGCACAGATACGCAGTATTTT. Protein: CASSLWEGRVSTDTQYF.

The V call is TRBV20-1, the J call TRBJ2-7; D gene uncertain. The CDR3 loop spans 13 amino acids. From germline, CDR1 is DFQATT and CDR2 SNEGSKA (reference sequence). Deletions cut 3 bases from V and 2 bases from J, with 11 bases between. The CDR3 protein is CSASPPSPYEQYF. DNA for the CDR3: TGCAGTGCTAGCCCCCCGTCTCCCTACGAGCAGTACTTC.

V gene TRBV29-1 combines with J gene TRBJ1-1; no firm D call. This CDR3 contains 14 residues. CDR1 SQVTM and CDR2 ANQGSEA come from the germline V gene. Between the trimmed V and J ends, which lost 3 bases and 5 bases, there was a span of 16 bases. CDR3 sequence: CSVDTGGRRTEAFF. CDR3 in DNA: TGCAGCGTTGATACGGGCGGGAGGAGAACTGAAGCTTTCTTT. The full variable domain, with the rest looked up from reference TRBV29-1 and TRBJ1-1, is SAVISQKPSRDICQRGTSLTIQCQVDSQVTMMFWYRQQPGQSLTLIATANQGSEATYESGFVIDKFPISRPNLTFSTLTVSNMSPEDSSIYLCSVDTGGRRTEAFFGQGTRLTVV.

The chain is built from TRBV27 and TRBJ2-7; D ambiguous. Trimming removed 0 bases from V and 0 bases from J, with 6 bases in between. CDR1 and CDR2 from the germline V gene are MNHEY and SMNVEV (reference sequence). The CDR3 contains 14 residues. CDR3 loop: CASSLSAISYEQYF. CDR3 bases: TGTGCCAGCAGTTTATCTGCGATCTCCTACGAGCAGTACTTC.

The V and J genes are TRBV19 and TRBJ2-2; 9 bases are shared with TRBD2. Trimming cost V 5 bases and J 6 bases; bases outside gene matches: 10. The CDR3 spans 16 residues. From germline, CDR1 is LNHDA and CDR2 SQIVND (reference sequence). This CDR3 is CASSPPKVAGAGELFF. CDR3 nucleotides: TGTGCCAGTAGTCCCCCAAAGGTAGCGGGAGCCGGGGAGCTGTTTTTT.

The chain is built from TRBV24-1 and TRBJ2-5; D is unresolved. The germline CDR1 and CDR2 sequences are KGHDR and SFDVKD. V lost 0 bases to trimming and J lost 5 bases, with 9 bases between them. The CDR3 runs to 14 residues. CDR3 coding DNA: TGTGCCACCAGTGATTTGGGGGATCGGGAGACCCAGTACTTC. This encodes CATSDLGDRETQYF.

Of note for this clonotype: Given a much more abundant clone one base away, this may be a read error. The rearrangement links TRBV20-1 to TRBJ2-7; no definite D call. This CDR3 region has 15 residues. Germline lookup yields CDR1 DFQATT and CDR2 SNEGSKA (reference sequence). Trimming cost V 5 bases and J 0 bases, with 17 bases left between them. The CDR3 region is CSAGPSDILSYEQYF. In nucleotides, the CDR3 is TGCAGTGCTGGGCCATCTGACATTCTCTCCTACGAGCAGTACTTC.

The chain recombines TRBV2 with TRBJ2-5, with D unclear. V lost 3 bases and J lost 6, with 17 bases in between. CDR1 is SNHLY, CDR2 FYNNEI, per germline. The CDR3 length is 15 residues. Here the CDR3 reads CASSEVLQNGKTQYF. CDR3 nucleotides: TGTGCCAGCAGTGAGGTCCTCCAGAATGGGAAGACCCAGTACTTC.

This chain connects TRBV6-5 to TRBJ2-7; TRBD2 agrees at 10 bases. V was pared by 2 bases and J by 2 bases, with 6 bases of the junction left unmatched. Germline V gene sequence: CDR1 MNHEY, CDR2 SVGAGI. The CDR3 sequence is 16 residues long. Here the CDR3 reads CASSYVRTSGAYEQYF. The CDR3, as DNA: TGTGCCAGCAGTTACGTCCGGACTAGCGGCGCCTACGAGCAGTACTTC.

The rearrangement uses TRBV5-6 and TRBJ2-7; D is unclear. CDR1 is SGHDT, CDR2 YYEEEE, per germline. V lost 6 bases to trimming and J lost 6 bases, with 16 bases between them. This CDR3 is built from 13 residues. The CDR3, as DNA: TGTGCCAGCAACGGGCCCTACCCCTCCGAGCAGTACTTC. This codes for CASNGPYPSEQYF.

V and J are TRBV29-1 and TRBJ2-7; the D gene is possibly TRBD2 (6 bases). CDR1 and CDR2 from the germline V gene are SQVTM and ANQGSEA. The V end lost 3 bases, the J end lost 2 bases, and 14 bases lay between the germline ends. The CDR3 extends over 14 amino acids. The CDR3 sequence: CSVEVSGVTYEQYF. As DNA, the CDR3 is TGCAGCGTTGAGGTGTCGGGAGTTACCTACGAGCAGTACTTC.

This clonotype was counted between two and nine times. In this CDR3 the conserved last residue, phenylalanine or tryptophan, is missing, so a read error is likely. Because the CDR3's place on the DNA is in doubt, the DNA is left out and the CDR3 is given as listed by TCRdb. V gene TRBV21-1 combines with J gene TRBJ2-1; TRBD1 reflects the table's D call only, with no check against the DNA. TRBV21-1 is designated a pseudogene. The CDR3 spans 17 residues, counting both ends. CDR3 loop: CASSKHGKPLRSPSEPV.

In DNA form, the CDR3 reads TGTGCCAGCAGTCGGGCCGCCTATAATTCACCCCTCCACTTT. Its protein is CASSRAAYNSPLHF. This chain connects TRBV12-3 or TRBV12-4 to TRBJ1-6; D not resolved. The CDR3 length is 14 residues. V was clipped by 5 bases and J by 2 bases, with 7 bases between them.

This clonotype was recorded only once. V usage is TRBV27 and J usage is TRBJ2-3; 8 positions match TRBD1. CDR1 is MNHEY and CDR2 is SMNVEV in the germline V gene (reference sequence). CDR3 length: 16 amino acids. Losses at the gene ends were 4 bases for V and 6 bases for J; bases not matched to a gene: 12. CDR3 sequence: CASSSLTRQGHDTQYF. The CDR3 DNA reads TGTGCCAGCAGTTCCCTCACAAGACAGGGGCATGATACGCAGTATTTT.

The rearrangement joins TRBV30 to TRBJ1-4; no clear D gene. Germline CDR1 is GTSNPN and CDR2 is SVGIG (reference sequence). The V gene lost 3 bases and the J gene lost 8 bases, with 7 bases spanning the gap. CDR3 size: 11 residues. The CDR3 nucleotides read TGTGCCTGGAGGTTTCGCGAAAAACTGTTTTTT. Its translation is CAWRFREKLFF.

The rearrangement links TRBV30 to TRBJ2-7; D not certain. The CDR3 runs to 14 residues. With 0 bases removed from V and 1 base from J, the gap between germline ends came to 10 bases. Looked up from germline, CDR1 is GTSNPN and CDR2 is SVGIG (reference sequence). The CDR3 region is CAWSVGTGSYEQYF. CDR3 DNA sequence: TGTGCCTGGAGTGTAGGAACTGGGTCCTACGAGCAGTACTTC.

The rearrangement uses TRBV6-5 and TRBJ2-3; D possibly corresponds to TRBD2 (6 bases). V lost 6 bases and J 4 bases, leaving 11 bases between the germline ends. The CDR3 covers 13 residues. Germline CDR1 and CDR2: MNHEY and SVGAGI. CDR3 amino acids: CASRLGGADTQYF. The CDR3 DNA reads as TGTGCCAGCAGACTCGGAGGGGCAGATACGCAGTATTTT.

This clonotype was picked up one time. J is TRBJ2-1 and V is TRBV29-1; the match to TRBD1 covers 7 bases. V lost 3 bases to trimming and J lost 2 bases; unmatched junction nucleotides: 4. The CDR3 extends over 14 amino acids. The germline V gene encodes CDR1 SQVTM and CDR2 ANQGSEA. CDR3 residues: CSVDRDRPYNEQFF. The CDR3 DNA sequence: TGCAGCGTTGACCGGGACAGACCCTACAATGAGCAGTTCTTC.

This chain links TRBV20-1 with TRBJ1-5; the D gene is possibly TRBD1 (5 bases). The CDR3 has 14 amino acids. The V and J ends lost 4 bases and 4 bases respectively, with 14 bases between them. The germline gives CDR1 DFQATT, CDR2 SNEGSKA (reference sequence). The CDR3 loop is CSAMTDSRNQPQHF. CDR3 nucleotide sequence: TGCAGTGCTATGACAGACTCTCGTAATCAGCCCCAGCATTTT.